The 25 T cell receptor beta chains below were found in one sample sequenced in a study of cytomegalovirus exposure and HLA in healthy donors. PCR primers comprised 60 Vbeta and 13 Jbeta primers. Generated by immunoSEQ multiplex PCR, the TCRdb table keeps only in-frame clones and is missing some. The data contain 150,000 to 200,000 clones, roughly 90% of them seen just once; the ten biggest clones take up 0.2% to 0.3%. Sequencing was done on a sample of PBMCs. Every receptor here comes from a girl under three years old in good health and CMV-seronegative.

The chain combines TRBV19 with TRBJ1-5, with TRBD1 identical over 9 bases. This CDR3 has 17 residues. CDR1 is LNHDA, CDR2 SQIVND, per germline (reference sequence). Germline trimming cut 5 bases from V and 9 bases from J; bases unmatched to any gene: 17. CDR3 loop: CASSVGLPGQGIWPQHF. The CDR3, as DNA: TGTGCCAGTAGTGTAGGACTCCCGGGACAGGGAATATGGCCCCAGCATTTT. Looking up the rest from reference TRBV19 and TRBJ1-5 gives the full variable domain: DGGITQSPKYLFRKEGQNVTLSCEQNLNHDAMYWYRQDPGQGLRLIYYSQIVNDFQKGDIAEGYSVSREKKESFPLTVTSAQKNPTAFYLCASSVGLPGQGIWPQHFGDGTRLSIL.

V gene TRBV30 combines with J gene TRBJ2-5, with TRBD2 as a possible D gene (5 bases). Trimming left V 4 bases short and J 1 base short, with 10 bases between. The germline V gene has CDR1 GTSNPN and CDR2 SVGIG (reference sequence). This CDR3 region has 13 residues. CDR3 sequence reads: CAWNGGPQETQYF. CDR3 in DNA: TGTGCCTGGAATGGCGGGCCCCAAGAGACCCAGTACTTC.

This chain joins TRBV7-2 and TRBJ2-5; D unclear. Germline V gene data show CDR1 as SGHTA and CDR2 as FQGNSA. Trimming stripped 2 bases from V and 0 bases from J, with 4 bases between. The CDR3 consists of 13 residues. The CDR3 coding sequence is TGTGCCAGCAGCTTATATCACCAAGAGACCCAGTACTTC. This translates into CASSLYHQETQYF.

The V call is TRBV27, the J call TRBJ1-1, with D possibly being TRBD1 (6 bases). The germline V and J ends were trimmed by 3 bases and 4 bases, with 12 bases remaining between them. CDR1 MNHEY and CDR2 SMNVEV come from the germline V gene (reference sequence). This CDR3 contains 14 residues. The CDR3 is CASSFFGGGTEAFF. The CDR3 region has the DNA TGTGCCAGCAGTTTCTTTGGGGGCGGCACTGAAGCTTTCTTT.

The chain recombines TRBV9 with TRBJ2-1; 12 nucleotides align to TRBD2. V lost 3 bases and J lost 7; bases outside the gene matches: 5. Germline lookup yields CDR1 SGDLS and CDR2 YYNGEE. The CDR3 extends over 15 amino acids. The CDR3 coding sequence is TGTGCCAGCAGCGCGCTAGCGGGAGGGATAAATGAGCAGTTCTTC. Residues: CASSALAGGINEQFF.

The J gene is TRBJ2-1, the V gene TRBV6-5; TRBD2 matches 8 bases. The CDR3 has 15 amino acids. Germline trimming cut 1 base from V and 4 bases from J; bases unmatched to any gene: 3. Germline V lookup: CDR1 MNHEY, CDR2 SVGAGI. CDR3 DNA sequence: TGTGCCAGCAGTTACTTCCAGCGGGGGTACAATGAGCAGTTCTTC. Protein sequence: CASSYFQRGYNEQFF.

This clone showed up just once. The chain couples TRBV2 to TRBJ1-5; D is possibly TRBD1 (6 bases). CDR3 length: 15 residues. V was trimmed by 6 bases and J by 3 bases, leaving 15 bases between them. Germline values: CDR1 SNHLY, CDR2 FYNNEI. The CDR3 reads CASSAGQSLNQPQHF. Written as DNA, the CDR3 is TGTGCCAGCAGCGCAGGACAGAGCCTCAATCAGCCCCAGCATTTT.

The chain has TRBV7-6 and TRBJ2-1; 12 bases map to TRBD2. Germline V gives CDR1 SGHVS, CDR2 FNYEAQ. The CDR3 loop spans 16 amino acids. J gave up 4 bases and V 6 bases, and 7 bases lay outside the gene matches. CDR3: CASSYTSGGIYNEQFF. The CDR3 bases are TGTGCCAGCAGTTATACTAGCGGGGGGATATACAATGAGCAGTTCTTC. Full variable domain (missing parts from reference TRBV7-6 and TRBJ2-1): GAGVSQSPRYKVTKRGQDVALRCDPISGHVSLYWYRQALGQGPEFLTYFNYEAQQDKSGLPNDRFSAERPEGSISTLTIQRTEQRDSAMYRCASSYTSGGIYNEQFFGPGTRLTVL.

CDR3 in amino acids: CASSPKLAGAGDTQYF. The CDR3 nucleotides are TGTGCCAGCAGTCCCAAACTAGCGGGGGCAGGGGATACGCAGTATTTT. J is TRBJ2-3 and V is TRBV27, with 11 bases fitting TRBD2. CDR1 is MNHEY and CDR2 is SMNVEV in the germline V gene (reference sequence). Losses at the gene ends were 5 bases for V and 6 bases for J; bases not matched to a gene: 10. CDR3 length: 16 amino acids.

The V call is TRBV15, the J call TRBJ2-2; 10 bases agree with TRBD2. V gave up 0 bases and J gave up 3 bases; unmatched junction bases: 4. CDR1 and CDR2 (germline): LNHNV, YYDKDF (reference sequence). The CDR3 consists of 17 residues. The DNA of the CDR3 is TGTGCCACCAGCAGAGATTTAGCGGGAGGTCACACCGGGGAGCTGTTTTTT. The encoded protein is CATSRDLAGGHTGELFF. Complete variable domain (other parts from reference TRBV15 and TRBJ2-2): DAMVIQNPRYQVTQFGKPVTLSCSQTLNHNVMYWYQQKSSQAPKLLFHYYDKDFNNEADTPDNFQSRRPNTSFCFLDIRSPGLGDTAMYLCATSRDLAGGHTGELFFGEGSRLTVL.

The chain links TRBV7-9 to TRBJ1-1; no firm D call. The CDR3 spans 12 residues. The germline V gene has CDR1 SEHNR and CDR2 FQNEAQ (reference sequence). Trimming pared 3 bases from V and 0 bases from J, leaving 2 bases between. The DNA for the CDR3 is TGTGCCAGCAGCTTCATGAACACTGAAGCTTTCTTT. Amino acid sequence: CASSFMNTEAFF.

J is TRBJ2-7 and V is TRBV4-1, with 7 positions matching TRBD2. V lost 1 base to trimming and J lost 3 bases; unmatched junction nucleotides: 12. This CDR3 has 17 amino acids. CDR1 is MGHRA, CDR2 YSYEKL, per germline. The chain's CDR3 is CASSQGGVIAGGYEQYF. The CDR3 DNA is TGCGCCAGCAGCCAAGGAGGGGTCATAGCGGGTGGCTACGAGCAGTACTTC.

V usage is TRBV10-3 and J usage is TRBJ1-6, with D maybe TRBD1 (5 bases). CDR1 is ENHRY and CDR2 is SYGVKD in the germline V gene. V was clipped by 0 bases and J by 10 bases, with 22 bases between them. The CDR3 covers 18 residues. The CDR3 DNA sequence: TGTGCCATCAGTGAGTCGGGTTCCGGGACTCCATCGGGGTCACCCCTCCACTTT. Its translation is CAISESGSGTPSGSPLHF.

The chain links TRBV10-3 to TRBJ1-2, with 8 bases lining up with TRBD1. With 2 bases clipped from V and 5 bases from J, the junction kept 10 bases outside the gene matches. This CDR3 has 16 amino acids. Germline CDR1 ENHRY, CDR2 SYGVKD. This chain's CDR3 is CAISEAGQGSAYGYTF. The CDR3 region has the DNA TGTGCCATCAGTGAGGCCGGACAGGGTTCGGCTTATGGCTACACCTTC.

DNA for the CDR3: TGCGCCAGCAGGGACAGGGTACCCTACGAGCAGTACTTC. This codes for CASRDRVPYEQYF. This chain links TRBV10-2 with TRBJ2-7, with 8 bases lining up with TRBD1. V trimming: 6 bases; J trimming: 2 bases; junction bases outside the gene matches: 3. The germline V gene encodes CDR1 WSHSY and CDR2 SAAADI. The CDR3 has 13 amino acids.

This clone was counted between two and nine times. J is TRBJ2-7 and V is TRBV19; D not resolved. The CDR3 is made up of 13 amino acids. V shed 3 bases and J shed 1 base, with 7 bases lying between them. Per germline, CDR1 LNHDA and CDR2 SQIVND (reference sequence). This CDR3 reads CASSIAASYEQYF. The CDR3 DNA reads as TGTGCCAGTAGTATTGCGGCTTCCTACGAGCAGTACTTC.

The chain joins TRBV4-3 to TRBJ2-7; possible D gene TRBD2, 5 bases. Trimming took off 5 bases at V and 5 bases at J, with 19 bases between the two ends. Looked up from germline, CDR1 is LGHNA and CDR2 is YSLEER. This CDR3 has 15 amino acids. The CDR3 spells CASSASGGSVHEQYF. CDR3 coding DNA: TGCGCCAGCAGCGCCTCCGGCGGGTCTGTCCACGAGCAGTACTTC.

The CDR3 protein is CASSPRVGFGSEAFF. The CDR3 DNA follows: TGTGCCAGCAGTCCCCGAGTTGGTTTCGGTTCTGAAGCTTTCTTT. The chain combines TRBV6-6 with TRBJ1-1; D gene unclear. Deletions cut 5 bases from V and 6 bases from J, with 19 bases between. This CDR3 comprises 15 residues. CDR1 is MNHNY, CDR2 SVGAGI, per germline (reference sequence).

The chain employs TRBV9 and TRBJ1-5; D is unresolved. CDR3 size: 15 residues. Deletions cut 0 bases from V and 2 bases from J, with 9 bases between. Germline V gene lookup returns CDR1 SGDLS and CDR2 YYNGEE. CDR3 bases: TGTGCCAGCAGCGTAGAGGACGGGGGCAATCAGCCCCAGCATTTT. Protein product: CASSVEDGGNQPQHF.

CDR3 in amino acids: CASSFRAGANTEAFF. The CDR3 DNA is TGTGCCAGCAGTTTTAGGGCAGGGGCGAACACTGAAGCTTTCTTT. The chain links TRBV6-6 to TRBJ1-1; TRBD1 might be the D (6 bases). The ends were cut back, 4 bases at V and 1 base at J, with 13 bases in the middle. Per germline, CDR1 MNHNY and CDR2 SVGAGI (reference sequence). This CDR3 comprises 15 residues.

The chain uses TRBV5-1 and TRBJ1-5; perhaps TRBD1 as D (6 bases). V lost 0 bases, J lost 6 bases, and 7 bases lay in between. The length of the CDR3 is 13 residues. Germline-derived CDR1 and CDR2 are SGHRS and YFSETQ. CDR3 DNA: TGCGCCAGCAGCTTGGAAGGGGGTCAGCCCCAGCATTTT. It is translated as CASSLEGGQPQHF.

In its sample, this clone was seen once. V and J are TRBV2 and TRBJ1-3; 9 positions agree with TRBD1. Trimming cost V 1 base and J 2 bases; bases outside gene matches: 0. The CDR3 totals 15 residues. The V gene's germline CDR1 is SNHLY and CDR2 FYNNEI. The CDR3 region has the DNA TGTGCCAGCAGTGAAGGGGACAGGGCTGGAAACACCATATATTTT. As protein: CASSEGDRAGNTIYF. Supplemented by reference TRBV2 and TRBJ1-3, the full variable domain reads EPEVTQTPSHQVTQMGQEVILRCVPISNHLYFYWYRQILGQKVEFLVSFYNNEISEKSEIFDDQFSVERPDGSNFTLKIRSTKLEDSAMYFCASSEGDRAGNTIYFGEGSWLTVV.

The chain uses TRBV7-6 and TRBJ2-3; D might be TRBD1 (6 bases). The CDR3 covers 18 residues. Trimming stripped 5 bases from V and 0 bases from J, with 21 bases between. The germline gives CDR1 SGHVS, CDR2 FNYEAQ. The CDR3 loop reads CASSPRRGGYSSTDTQYF. CDR3 in DNA: TGTGCCAGCAGCCCGCGTCGTGGGGGCTACTCTAGCACAGATACGCAGTATTTT.

The chain combines TRBV2 with TRBJ1-1; no reliable D call. The germline gives CDR1 SNHLY, CDR2 FYNNEI. Trimming removed 2 bases from V and 8 bases from J, with 15 bases in between. The CDR3 is 14 residues long. As DNA, the CDR3 is TGTGCCAGCAGTGAACTGTTGGCGGCTAACGAAGCTTTCTTT. Translation: CASSELLAANEAFF.

The chain joins TRBV20-1 to TRBJ2-1; D is unresolved. CDR1 is DFQATT and CDR2 is SNEGSKA in the germline V gene (reference sequence). V lost 6 bases and J lost 9, with 9 bases in between. The CDR3 runs 10 residues. CDR3 in DNA: TGCAGTGCGCGCGATGGTGAGCAGTTCTTC. Translated: CSARDGEQFF.